This record looks at one T cell receptor (beta chain) sequence and its context. As yet, its antigen is unknown. Measured with immunoSEQ multiplex PCR; TCRdb has only the in-frame clones, and not every one. The sample lists 150,000 to 200,000 clones, 90% to 95% seen once, with 9.2% in the top ten. Germline loops: CDR1 DFQATT, CDR2 SNEGSKA (reference sequence). The ends lost 3 bases at V and 3 bases at J; junction bases unmatched: 13. The CDR3 has 17 amino acids. This record belongs to a study of T cell responses to AZD1222 COVID-19 vaccine. Overall study findings and caveats: Baseline testing showed seropositivity in only six or seven AZD1222 recipients. An increase in Spike-specific TCR breadth and depth was observed after two AZD1222 doses.

The sequence derives from an adult in good health. The sequencing used peripheral blood, collected on day 0 of AZD1222 vaccination. This chain joins TRBV20-1 and TRBJ2-7, with 11 bases identical to TRBD2. CDR3 nucleotides: TGCAGTGCTAGTTGGCGACTAGCGGGAAGAGTGATCTACGAGCAGTACTTC. Translated: CSASWRLAGRVIYEQYF.